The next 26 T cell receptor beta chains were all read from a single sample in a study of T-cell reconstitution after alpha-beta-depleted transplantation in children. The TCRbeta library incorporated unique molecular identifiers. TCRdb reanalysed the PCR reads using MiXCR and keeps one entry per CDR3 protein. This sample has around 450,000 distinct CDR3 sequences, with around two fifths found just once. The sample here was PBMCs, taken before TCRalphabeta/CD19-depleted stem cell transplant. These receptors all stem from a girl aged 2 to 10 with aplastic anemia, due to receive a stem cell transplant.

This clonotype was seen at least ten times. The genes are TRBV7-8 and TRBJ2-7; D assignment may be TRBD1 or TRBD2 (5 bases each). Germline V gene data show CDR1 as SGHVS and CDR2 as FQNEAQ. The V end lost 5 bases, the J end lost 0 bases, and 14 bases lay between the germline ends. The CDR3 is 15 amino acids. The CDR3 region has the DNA TGTGCCAGCAGCCCGAACGCAGGGAGCTCCTACGAGCAGTACTTC. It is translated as CASSPNAGSSYEQYF.

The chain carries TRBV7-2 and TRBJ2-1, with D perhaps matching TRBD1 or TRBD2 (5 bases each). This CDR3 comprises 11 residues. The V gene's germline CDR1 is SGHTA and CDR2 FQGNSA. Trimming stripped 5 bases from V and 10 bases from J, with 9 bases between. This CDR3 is CASSHGTEQFF. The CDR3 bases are TGTGCCAGCAGCCACGGGACGGAGCAGTTCTTC. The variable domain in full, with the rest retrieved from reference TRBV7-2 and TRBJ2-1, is GAGVSQSPSNKVTEKGKDVELRCDPISGHTALYWYRQSLGQGLEFLIYFQGNSAPDKSGLPSDRFSAERTGGSVSTLTIQRTQQEDSAVYLCASSHGTEQFFGPGTRLTVL.

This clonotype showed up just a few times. The CDR3: CASSQVDSDTDTQYF. As DNA, the CDR3 is TGTGCCAGCAGCCAAGTGGACTCCGACACAGATACGCAGTATTTT. The V gene is TRBV4-2, the J gene TRBJ2-3; a weak D match, TRBD2 (5 bases). With 1 base removed from V and 2 bases from J, the gap between germline ends came to 10 bases. There are 15 residues in the CDR3. CDR1 LGHNA and CDR2 YNFKEQ come from the germline V gene.

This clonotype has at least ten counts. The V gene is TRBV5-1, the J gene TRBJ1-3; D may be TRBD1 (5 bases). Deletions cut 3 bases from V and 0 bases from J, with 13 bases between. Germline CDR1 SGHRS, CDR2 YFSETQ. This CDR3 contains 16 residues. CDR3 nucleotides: TGCGCCAGCAGCTACGGGACGGGCTCCTCTGGAAACACCATATATTTT. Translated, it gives CASSYGTGSSGNTIYF.

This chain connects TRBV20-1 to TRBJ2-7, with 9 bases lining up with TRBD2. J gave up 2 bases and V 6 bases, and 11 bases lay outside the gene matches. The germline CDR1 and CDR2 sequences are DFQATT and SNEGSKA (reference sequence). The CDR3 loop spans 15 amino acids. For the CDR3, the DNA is TGCAGTGCGACTGGGCGGGGGGGCCTCCCCTACGAGCAGTACTTC. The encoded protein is CSATGRGGLPYEQYF.

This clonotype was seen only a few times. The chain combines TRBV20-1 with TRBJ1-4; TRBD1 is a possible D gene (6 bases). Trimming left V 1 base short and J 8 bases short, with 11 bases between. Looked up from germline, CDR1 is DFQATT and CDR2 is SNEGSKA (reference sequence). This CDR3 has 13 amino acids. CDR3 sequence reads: CSARGGPGEKLFF. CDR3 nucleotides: TGCAGTGCTAGAGGGGGGCCCGGGGAAAAACTGTTTTTT.

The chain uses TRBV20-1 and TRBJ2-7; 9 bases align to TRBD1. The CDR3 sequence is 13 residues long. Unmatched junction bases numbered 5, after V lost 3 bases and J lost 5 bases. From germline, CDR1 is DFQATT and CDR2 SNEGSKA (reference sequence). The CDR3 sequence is CSASTGGRDEQYF. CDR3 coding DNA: TGCAGTGCTAGTACAGGGGGCCGGGACGAGCAGTACTTC.

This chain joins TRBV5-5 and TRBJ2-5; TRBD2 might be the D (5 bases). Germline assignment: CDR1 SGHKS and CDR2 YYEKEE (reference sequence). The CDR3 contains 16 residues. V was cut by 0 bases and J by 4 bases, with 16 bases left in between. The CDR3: CASSLGSDGDGETQYF. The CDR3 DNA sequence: TGTGCCAGCAGCTTGGGGTCGGACGGGGATGGAGAGACCCAGTACTTC.

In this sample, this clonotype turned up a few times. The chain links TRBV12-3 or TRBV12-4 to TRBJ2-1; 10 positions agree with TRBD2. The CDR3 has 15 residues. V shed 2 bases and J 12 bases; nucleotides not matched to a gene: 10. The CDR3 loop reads CASSLFSSGSVRQFF. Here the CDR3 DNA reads TGTGCCAGCAGTTTATTCTCTAGCGGGAGTGTAAGGCAGTTCTTC.

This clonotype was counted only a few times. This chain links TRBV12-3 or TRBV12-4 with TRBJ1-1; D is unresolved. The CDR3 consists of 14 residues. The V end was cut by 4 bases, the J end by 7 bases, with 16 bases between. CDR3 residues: CASSSRGIGGEAFF. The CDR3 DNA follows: TGTGCCAGCAGTTCCCGGGGAATTGGTGGTGAAGCTTTCTTT.

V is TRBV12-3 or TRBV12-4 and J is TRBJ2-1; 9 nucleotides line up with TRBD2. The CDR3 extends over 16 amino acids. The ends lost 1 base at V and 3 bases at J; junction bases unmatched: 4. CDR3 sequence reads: CASSLVSGGFYNEQFF. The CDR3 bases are TGTGCCAGCAGTTTAGTTAGCGGGGGTTTCTACAATGAGCAGTTCTTC.

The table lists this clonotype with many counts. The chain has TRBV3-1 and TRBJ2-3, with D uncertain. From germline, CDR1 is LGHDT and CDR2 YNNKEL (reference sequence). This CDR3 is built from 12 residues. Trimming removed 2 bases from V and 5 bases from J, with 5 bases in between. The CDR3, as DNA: TGTGCCAGCAGCCAACTAGGAGATACGCAGTATTTT. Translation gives CASSQLGDTQYF.

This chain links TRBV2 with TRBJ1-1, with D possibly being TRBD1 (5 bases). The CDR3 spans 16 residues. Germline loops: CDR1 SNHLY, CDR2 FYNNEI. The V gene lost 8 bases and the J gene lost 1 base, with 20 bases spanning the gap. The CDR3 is CASGQGLVYQNTEAFF. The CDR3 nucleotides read TGTGCCAGCGGTCAGGGACTCGTGTATCAGAACACTGAAGCTTTCTTT.

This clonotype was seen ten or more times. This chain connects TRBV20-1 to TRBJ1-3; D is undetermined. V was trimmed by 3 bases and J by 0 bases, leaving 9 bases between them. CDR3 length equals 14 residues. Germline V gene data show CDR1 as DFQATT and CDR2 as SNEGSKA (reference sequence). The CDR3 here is CSASARDSGNTIYF. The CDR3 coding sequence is TGCAGTGCTAGCGCCCGGGACTCTGGAAACACCATATATTTT.

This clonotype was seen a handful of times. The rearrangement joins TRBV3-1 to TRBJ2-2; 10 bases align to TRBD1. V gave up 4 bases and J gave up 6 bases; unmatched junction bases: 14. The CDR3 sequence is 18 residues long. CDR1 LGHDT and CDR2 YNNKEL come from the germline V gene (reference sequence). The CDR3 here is CASSLSTGGAGGPGELFF. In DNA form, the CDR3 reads TGTGCCAGCAGCCTCTCGACAGGGGGCGCAGGAGGACCCGGGGAGCTGTTTTTT.

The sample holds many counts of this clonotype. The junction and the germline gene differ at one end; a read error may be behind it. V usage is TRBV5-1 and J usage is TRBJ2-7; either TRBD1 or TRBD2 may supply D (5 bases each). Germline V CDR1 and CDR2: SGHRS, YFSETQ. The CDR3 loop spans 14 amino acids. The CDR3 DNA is TGTGCCAGCAGCCTCCGGGACGGGACCTACGAGCAGTACTTC. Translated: CASSLRDGTYEQYF.

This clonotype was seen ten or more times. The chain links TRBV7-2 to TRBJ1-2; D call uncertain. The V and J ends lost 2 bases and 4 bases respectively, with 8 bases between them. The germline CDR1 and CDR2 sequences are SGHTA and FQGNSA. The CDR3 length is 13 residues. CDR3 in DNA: TGTGCCAGCAGCTTAACAGACCTCTATGGCTACACCTTC. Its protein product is CASSLTDLYGYTF. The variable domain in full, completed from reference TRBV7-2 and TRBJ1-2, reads GAGVSQSPSNKVTEKGKDVELRCDPISGHTALYWYRQSLGQGLEFLIYFQGNSAPDKSGLPSDRFSAERTGGSVSTLTIQRTQQEDSAVYLCASSLTDLYGYTFGSGTRLTVV.

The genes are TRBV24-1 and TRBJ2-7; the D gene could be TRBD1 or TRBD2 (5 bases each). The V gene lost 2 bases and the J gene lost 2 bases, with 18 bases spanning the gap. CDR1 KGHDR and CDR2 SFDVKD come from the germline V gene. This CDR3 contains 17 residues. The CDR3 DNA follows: TGTGCCACCAGTGATTCAGGTTCCGGGACCTCGGCCTACGAGCAGTACTTC. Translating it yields CATSDSGSGTSAYEQYF.

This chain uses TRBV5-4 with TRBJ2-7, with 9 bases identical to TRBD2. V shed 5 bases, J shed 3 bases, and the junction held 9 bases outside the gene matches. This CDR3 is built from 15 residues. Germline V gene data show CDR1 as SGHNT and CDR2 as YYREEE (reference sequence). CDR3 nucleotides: TGTGCCAGCAGTTATAGGACTAGCGTTTTCTACGAGCAGTACTTC. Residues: CASSYRTSVFYEQYF.

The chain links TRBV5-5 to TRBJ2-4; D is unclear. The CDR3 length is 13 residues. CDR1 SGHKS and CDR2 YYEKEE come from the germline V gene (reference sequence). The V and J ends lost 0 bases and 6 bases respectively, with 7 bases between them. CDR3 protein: CASSLAPVNIQYF. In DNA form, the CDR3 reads TGTGCCAGCAGCTTGGCGCCGGTAAACATTCAGTACTTC.

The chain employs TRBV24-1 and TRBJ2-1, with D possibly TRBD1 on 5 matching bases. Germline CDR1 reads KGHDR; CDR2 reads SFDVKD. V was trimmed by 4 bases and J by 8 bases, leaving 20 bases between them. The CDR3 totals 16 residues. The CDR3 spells CATSEPQGNANHEQFF. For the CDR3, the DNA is TGTGCCACCAGTGAACCTCAGGGTAACGCTAATCATGAGCAGTTCTTC.

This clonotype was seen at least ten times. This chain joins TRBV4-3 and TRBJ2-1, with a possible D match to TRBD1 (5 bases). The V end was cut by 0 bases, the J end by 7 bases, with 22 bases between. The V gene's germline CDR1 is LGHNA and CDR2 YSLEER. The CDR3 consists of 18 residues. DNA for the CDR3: TGCGCCAGCAGCCAAGATCTATACAGGACCCAAAGGGCAAATGAGCAGTTCTTC. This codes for CASSQDLYRTQRANEQFF.

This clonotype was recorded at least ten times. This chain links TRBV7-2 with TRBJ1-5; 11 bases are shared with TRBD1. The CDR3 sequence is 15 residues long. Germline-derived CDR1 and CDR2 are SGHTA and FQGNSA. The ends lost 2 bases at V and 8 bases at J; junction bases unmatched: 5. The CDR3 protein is CASSLTDRGRKPQHF. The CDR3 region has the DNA TGTGCCAGCAGCTTAACGGACAGGGGGCGGAAGCCCCAGCATTTT.

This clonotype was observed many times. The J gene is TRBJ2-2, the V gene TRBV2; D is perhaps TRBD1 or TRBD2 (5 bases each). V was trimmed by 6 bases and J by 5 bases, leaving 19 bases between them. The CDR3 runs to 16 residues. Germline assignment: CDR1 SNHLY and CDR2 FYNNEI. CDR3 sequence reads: CASRGPEGAWTGELFF. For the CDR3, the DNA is TGTGCCAGCAGGGGGCCAGAGGGCGCCTGGACCGGGGAGCTGTTTTTT. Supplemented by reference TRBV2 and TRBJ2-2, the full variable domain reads EPEVTQTPSHQVTQMGQEVILRCVPISNHLYFYWYRQILGQKVEFLVSFYNNEISEKSEIFDDQFSVERPDGSNFTLKIRSTKLEDSAMYFCASRGPEGAWTGELFFGEGSRLTVL.

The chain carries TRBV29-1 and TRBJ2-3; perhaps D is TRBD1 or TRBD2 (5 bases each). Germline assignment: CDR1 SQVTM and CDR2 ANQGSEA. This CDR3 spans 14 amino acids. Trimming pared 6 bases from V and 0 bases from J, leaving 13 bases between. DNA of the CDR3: TGCAGCGTGAGGGACGGAGCTAGCACAGATACGCAGTATTTT. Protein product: CSVRDGASTDTQYF.

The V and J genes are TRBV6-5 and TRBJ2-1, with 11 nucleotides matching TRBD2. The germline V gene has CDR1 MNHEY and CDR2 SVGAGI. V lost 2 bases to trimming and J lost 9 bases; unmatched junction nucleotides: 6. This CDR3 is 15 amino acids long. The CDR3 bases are TGTGCCAGCAGTTACGGTAGCGGGGGGGCCGGTGAGCAGTTCTTC. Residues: CASSYGSGGAGEQFF.